The 21 T cell receptor beta chains below come from one sample, sequenced in a study of CD8 T cells in ankylosing spondylitis. Broader study findings: It appeared that ankylosing spondylitis blood was characterized by a TCR beta motif of fewer than 10 highly homologous variants.

The antigens these receptors bind are not known. TCRdb independently ran MiXCR on the 5' RACE reads; one entry per CDR3 protein. The sample records 200,000 to 250,000 distinct CDR3 sequences, approximately 7.4% being singletons. The sample was blood, either unsorted or a sorted T cell fraction (not recorded which). Receptor source: a male donor with ankylosing spondylitis.

This clonotype was counted ten times or more. The chain links TRBV2 to TRBJ2-4; 8 bases map to TRBD1. Germline V gives CDR1 SNHLY, CDR2 FYNNEI. Unmatched junction bases numbered 11, after V lost 7 bases and J lost 3 bases. The CDR3 covers 16 residues. The CDR3 protein is CASNSGQGGGKNIQYF. The CDR3 DNA follows: TGTGCCAGCAATAGCGGACAGGGTGGGGGCAAAAACATTCAGTACTTC.

The rearrangement joins TRBV6-5 to TRBJ1-1; 7 nucleotides match TRBD1. From germline, CDR1 is MNHEY and CDR2 SVGAGI. This CDR3 is 15 amino acids long. With V trimmed by 4 bases and J by 7 bases, 12 bases remained unmatched. CDR3 DNA: TGTGCCAGCAGTTTTCGGAAAGTGACAGGGCTTGAAGCTTTCTTT. It codes for CASSFRKVTGLEAFF.

This clonotype was seen ten or more times. The rearrangement links TRBV28 to TRBJ2-3, with no clear D. This CDR3 is built from 15 residues. Looked up from germline, CDR1 is MDHEN and CDR2 is SYDVKM. Trimming took 2 bases from V and 1 from J, leaving 10 bases between them. The CDR3 here is CASSLGVVGTDTQYF. DNA for the CDR3: TGTGCCAGCAGTTTAGGCGTTGTGGGCACAGATACGCAGTATTTT.

This clonotype was seen repeatedly, ten times or more. The J gene is TRBJ1-1, the V gene TRBV12-3 or TRBV12-4; D call uncertain. The CDR3 has 11 amino acids. V lost 3 bases to trimming and J lost 7 bases, with 6 bases between them. CDR3: CASSFVGEAFF. The CDR3 region has the DNA TGTGCCAGCAGTTTTGTCGGTGAAGCTTTCTTT.

This clonotype was counted ten times or more. J is TRBJ1-1 and V is TRBV20-1; maybe TRBD1 (5 bases). CDR1 and CDR2 from the germline V gene are DFQATT and SNEGSKA (reference sequence). V was trimmed by 6 bases and J by 3 bases, leaving 14 bases between them. This CDR3 has 13 amino acids. CDR3 nucleotide sequence: TGCAGTGCCGGGGACCATCTGGACACTGAAGCTTTCTTT. This translates into CSAGDHLDTEAFF.

This clonotype has a handful of counts. V usage is TRBV5-1 and J usage is TRBJ2-7; a possible D gene is TRBD2 (5 bases). V shed 4 bases and J shed 1 base, with 12 bases lying between them. CDR3 length: 14 amino acids. Germline lookup yields CDR1 SGHRS and CDR2 YFSETQ. The CDR3 DNA follows: TGCGCCAGCAGCCCAAGACGGGGTTCCTACGAGCAGTACTTC. This translates into CASSPRRGSYEQYF.

Ten or more counts support this clonotype. The chain links TRBV7-9 to TRBJ1-6, with 8 nucleotides matching TRBD1. The CDR3 runs to 17 residues. Germline V gene data show CDR1 as SEHNR and CDR2 as FQNEAQ (reference sequence). J was trimmed by 4 bases and V by 4 bases; bases with no gene match: 9. The CDR3 sequence is CASSSTDRGWYNSPLHF. The CDR3 bases are TGTGCCAGCAGCTCCACCGACAGGGGTTGGTATAATTCACCCCTCCACTTT.

This chain links TRBV25-1 with TRBJ2-1, with no clear D. This CDR3 has 14 amino acids. The germline V and J ends were trimmed by 0 bases and 5 bases, with 8 bases remaining between them. Germline lookup yields CDR1 MGHDK and CDR2 SYGVNS. As DNA, the CDR3 is TGTGCCAGCAGTGAATATATGCGGAACAATGAGCAGTTCTTC. It is translated as CASSEYMRNNEQFF.

Ten or more counts support this clonotype. The rearrangement links TRBV15 to TRBJ1-5; the D gene is possibly TRBD1 (6 bases). Germline V CDR1 and CDR2: LNHNV, YYDKDF (reference sequence). The V gene lost 2 bases and the J gene lost 3 bases, with 11 bases spanning the gap. This CDR3 spans 15 amino acids. In DNA form, the CDR3 reads TGTGCCACCAGCAGATCCAGACAGGCCAATCAGCCCCAGCATTTT. Amino acid sequence: CATSRSRQANQPQHF. The full variable domain, in which reference TRBV15 and TRBJ1-5 provide the parts outside the CDR3, is DAMVIQNPRYQVTQFGKPVTLSCSQTLNHNVMYWYQQKSSQAPKLLFHYYDKDFNNEADTPDNFQSRRPNTSFCFLDIRSPGLGDTAMYLCATSRSRQANQPQHFGDGTRLSIL.

This clonotype was counted only a few times. The chain joins TRBV7-2 to TRBJ1-6, with D unclear. Germline loops: CDR1 SGHTA, CDR2 FQGNSA. The CDR3 is 14 residues long. V shed 5 bases and J shed 10 bases, with 15 bases lying between them. The CDR3 protein is CASSVNPRSSPLHF. The CDR3 DNA reads as TGTGCCAGCAGCGTAAACCCCAGGAGCTCACCCCTCCACTTT.

This clonotype was counted between two and nine times. The chain has TRBV30 and TRBJ1-2; 8 bases are shared with TRBD1. The CDR3 is made up of 12 amino acids. CDR1 GTSNPN and CDR2 SVGIG come from the germline V gene (reference sequence). The trim removed 5 bases at V and 8 bases at J, leaving 7 bases unmatched. The CDR3 sequence: CAWSTGVGGYTF. The CDR3 nucleotides are TGTGCCTGGTCGACAGGGGTTGGGGGCTACACCTTC.

This clonotype occurred many times. The chain couples TRBV10-3 to TRBJ2-3, with a possible D match to TRBD1 (5 bases). Trimming cost V 10 bases and J 4 bases, with 12 bases left between them. The CDR3 runs 12 residues. CDR1 is ENHRY and CDR2 is SYGVKD in the germline V gene. CDR3 nucleotides: TGTGCCACCCAAAGGGGCCCAGATACGCAGTATTTT. This sequence encodes CATQRGPDTQYF.

This clonotype was detected ten times or more. The gene calls are TRBV27 and TRBJ2-7; TRBD2 matches at 13 bases. The CDR3 has 14 residues. Germline V CDR1 and CDR2: MNHEY, SMNVEV (reference sequence). Trimming removed 8 bases from V and 7 bases from J; junction bases left unmatched: 8. This CDR3 reads CASSSGLAGVEQYF. Here the CDR3 DNA reads TGTGCCAGCTCCTCCGGACTAGCGGGAGTTGAGCAGTACTTC.

This clonotype has more than one count but fewer than ten. This chain uses TRBV4-3 with TRBJ1-3; TRBD1 matches at 7 bases. This CDR3 spans 15 amino acids. Looked up from germline, CDR1 is LGHNA and CDR2 is YSLEER. With 5 bases clipped from V and 0 bases from J, the junction kept 4 bases outside the gene matches. The CDR3 sequence: CASSEGTASGNTIYF. The CDR3 DNA reads TGCGCCAGCAGCGAGGGGACAGCCTCTGGAAACACCATATATTTT.

This clonotype has ten or more counts. The chain joins TRBV3-1 to TRBJ1-1; D unclear. Germline V gene sequence: CDR1 LGHDT, CDR2 YNNKEL (reference sequence). This CDR3 contains 15 residues. Between the trimmed V and J ends, which lost 1 base and 2 bases, there was a span of 11 bases. The CDR3 spells CASSQGRGINTEAFF. Here the CDR3 DNA reads TGTGCCAGCAGCCAAGGAAGAGGGATCAACACTGAAGCTTTCTTT.

This clonotype showed up many times. The chain carries TRBV7-3 and TRBJ2-1; TRBD1 is a possible D gene (7 bases). V lost 3 bases and J lost 6, with 9 bases in between. The CDR3 covers 13 residues. Germline V gives CDR1 SGHTA, CDR2 FQGTGA. CDR3 sequence: CASSFQGGNEQFF. The CDR3 DNA sequence: TGTGCCAGCAGCTTCCAGGGGGGCAATGAGCAGTTCTTC. The entire variable domain, with the rest obtained from reference TRBV7-3 and TRBJ2-1, is as follows: GAGVSQTPSNKVTEKGKYVELRCDPISGHTALYWYRQSLGQGPEFLIYFQGTGAADDSGLPNDRFFAVRPEGSVSTLKIQRTERGDSAVYLCASSFQGGNEQFFGPGTRLTVL.

Many counts were recorded for this clonotype. J is TRBJ2-3 and V is TRBV5-1; 8 bases are shared with TRBD2. Germline values: CDR1 SGHRS, CDR2 YFSETQ. V shed 0 bases and J 5 bases; nucleotides not matched to a gene: 5. CDR3 size: 15 residues. In nucleotides, the CDR3 is TGCGCCAGCAGCTTGGAGGGACTAGTCGAAGATACGCAGTATTTT. Protein product: CASSLEGLVEDTQYF. Full variable domain (remainder filled in from reference TRBV5-1 and TRBJ2-3): KAGVTQTPRYLIKTRGQQVTLSCSPISGHRSVSWYQQTPGQGLQFLFEYFSETQRNKGNFPGRFSGRQFSNSRSEMNVSTLELGDSALYLCASSLEGLVEDTQYFGPGTRLTVL.

CDR3 in amino acids: CASSHGTSGSSEQFF. As DNA, the CDR3 is TGCGCCAGCAGCCACGGGACTAGCGGGAGCAGTGAGCAGTTCTTC. J is TRBJ2-1 and V is TRBV4-3, with TRBD2 identical over 14 bases. Trimming at V came to 3 bases and at J to 9 bases, leaving 4 bases not matched to a gene. In germline, CDR1 is LGHNA, CDR2 YSLEER. The CDR3 is 15 residues long.

At least ten counts were recorded for this clonotype. V is TRBV11-2 and J is TRBJ1-1; D is unclear. In germline, CDR1 is SGHAT, CDR2 FQNNGV. The CDR3 runs to 13 residues. V dropped 2 bases and J dropped 4 bases, with 8 bases sitting between them. This CDR3 reads CASSLSPSTEAFF. The CDR3, as DNA: TGTGCCAGCAGCTTATCCCCGAGCACTGAAGCTTTCTTT.

This clonotype was found many times. V gene TRBV2 combines with J gene TRBJ2-1, with D maybe TRBD1 (5 bases). V dropped 4 bases and J dropped 8 bases, with 21 bases sitting between them. CDR1 is SNHLY and CDR2 is FYNNEI in the germline V gene. The CDR3 has 16 amino acids. CDR3 sequence reads: CASSVRQSLGYHEQFF. In nucleotides, the CDR3 is TGTGCCAGCAGTGTAAGACAGAGCCTTGGCTATCATGAGCAGTTCTTC.

This clonotype was counted only a few times. The gene calls are TRBV7-9 and TRBJ2-5, with D possibly matching TRBD1 (6 bases). This CDR3 is 13 amino acids long. Germline assignment: CDR1 SEHNR and CDR2 FQNEAQ (reference sequence). V dropped 5 bases and J dropped 3 bases, with 10 bases sitting between them. The CDR3: CASSQRTEETQYF. The CDR3 DNA follows: TGTGCCAGCAGCCAGAGGACAGAAGAGACCCAGTACTTC.